The rows below give T cell receptor beta chains drawn from one sample of a study of blood T cell repertoires in COVID-19. Only in-frame clones appear in the TCRdb table, and some are missing; sequencing was by immunoSEQ multiplex PCR. The sample carries about 160,000 clones, approximately 80% recorded once. Sequences were obtained from peripheral blood. These receptors originate from a man aged 60 to 69 with acute or convalescent COVID-19. CDR3s include the opening cysteine and the closing phenylalanine or tryptophan. D genes are given only for firm matches. Size tells how often a clone was seen (once, few, many) or the class of an expanded clone, and some rows leave it out.

CDR3aa: CASSLGGQVEQYF
CDR3nt: TGTGCCAGCAGCTTAGGGGGACAGGTCGAGCAGTACTTC
v_gene: TRBV7-9
j_gene: TRBJ2-7
abundance: .
d_gene: TRBD1

CDR3aa: CATGRPGNTGELFF
CDR3nt: TGTGCCACCGGCCGGCCAGGCAACACCGGGGAGCTGTTTTTT
v_gene: TRBV24-1
j_gene: TRBJ2-2
abundance: .
d_gene: .

CDR3aa: CASRGQGARWGYTF
CDR3nt: TGTGCCAGCAGAGGACAGGGGGCGAGATGGGGCTACACCTTC
v_gene: TRBV2
j_gene: TRBJ1-2
abundance: few
d_gene: TRBD1

CDR3aa: CASSQVRTALYNEQFF
CDR3nt: TGTGCCAGCAGCCAGGTCCGGACAGCACTATACAATGAGCAGTTCTTC
v_gene: TRBV3-1/TRBV3-2
j_gene: TRBJ2-1
abundance: .
d_gene: .

CDR3aa: CASSPGTGAIYGYTF
CDR3nt: TGTGCCAGTAGCCCCGGGACAGGAGCTATTTATGGCTACACCTTC
v_gene: TRBV19
j_gene: TRBJ1-2
abundance: .
d_gene: TRBD1

CDR3aa: CASSLPFGRTFEDEQFF
CDR3nt: TGTGCCAGCAGCCTCCCCTTCGGACGGACTTTTGAGGATGAGCAGTTCTTC
v_gene: TRBV7-9
j_gene: TRBJ2-1
abundance: once
d_gene: .

CDR3aa: CASSQGQGMGYEQYF
CDR3nt: TGTGCCAGCAGCCAAGGACAGGGAATGGGGTACGAGCAGTACTTC
v_gene: TRBV4-2
j_gene: TRBJ2-7
abundance: .
d_gene: TRBD1

CDR3aa: CASLKQLFETEAFF
CDR3nt: TGTGCCAGCTTAAAACAGCTATTTGAGACTGAAGCTTTCTTT
v_gene: TRBV18
j_gene: TRBJ1-1
abundance: .
d_gene: .

CDR3aa: CASSSGTGTTGELFF
CDR3nt: TGTGCCAGCAGCTCCGGGACAGGGACCACCGGGGAGCTGTTTTTT
v_gene: TRBV11-2
j_gene: TRBJ2-2
abundance: .
d_gene: TRBD1

CDR3aa: CASSQEEGQIYGYTF
CDR3nt: TGCGCCAGCAGCCAAGAAGAAGGACAGATCTATGGCTACACCTTC
v_gene: TRBV4-3
j_gene: TRBJ1-2
abundance: .
d_gene: .

CDR3aa: CASGVGSSGANVLTF
CDR3nt: TGTGCCAGCGGGGTGGGGAGCTCTGGGGCCAACGTCCTGACTTTC
v_gene: TRBV4-2
j_gene: TRBJ2-6
abundance: .
d_gene: .

CDR3aa: CSVGARDQPQHF
CDR3nt: TGCAGCGTGGGGGCGCGAGACCAGCCCCAGCATTTT
v_gene: TRBV29-1
j_gene: TRBJ1-5
abundance: once
d_gene: .

CDR3aa: CASRRQDNSPLHF
CDR3nt: TGTGCCAGCAGGCGACAGGATAATTCACCCCTCCACTTT
v_gene: TRBV11-2
j_gene: TRBJ1-6
abundance: .
d_gene: .

CDR3aa: CASSLSGVTDTQYF
CDR3nt: TGTGCCAGCAGCTTATCGGGGGTCACAGATACGCAGTATTTT
v_gene: TRBV7-3
j_gene: TRBJ2-3
abundance: .
d_gene: .

CDR3aa: CASMYRETYGYTF
CDR3nt: TGTGCCAGTATGTACAGGGAAACCTATGGCTACACCTTC
v_gene: TRBV19
j_gene: TRBJ1-2
abundance: .
d_gene: .

CDR3aa: CASSLQQEIRTDTQYF
CDR3nt: TGTGCCAGTAGTCTACAACAGGAGATACGCACAGATACGCAGTATTTT
v_gene: TRBV19
j_gene: TRBJ2-3
abundance: .
d_gene: .

CDR3aa: CACSRETGGQETQYF
CDR3nt: TGTGCCTGTTCTCGCGAGACGGGGGGGCAGGAGACCCAGTACTTC
v_gene: TRBV30
j_gene: TRBJ2-5
abundance: .
d_gene: TRBD2

CDR3aa: CASSYGQTDTQYF
CDR3nt: TGTGCCAGCAGCTACGGACAGACAGATACGCAGTATTTT
v_gene: TRBV7-2
j_gene: TRBJ2-3
abundance: .
d_gene: .

CDR3aa: CATSRDGQGLYGYTF
CDR3nt: TGTGCCACCAGCAGAGATGGACAGGGCCTTTATGGCTACACCTTC
v_gene: TRBV15
j_gene: TRBJ1-2
abundance: .
d_gene: TRBD1

CDR3aa: CASRGSGDRGRGYTF
CDR3nt: TGTGCCAGCAGGGGTTCAGGGGACAGGGGTCGGGGCTACACCTTC
v_gene: TRBV2
j_gene: TRBJ1-2
abundance: .
d_gene: TRBD1

CDR3aa: CASRFSAGQLNTGELFF
CDR3nt: TGTGCCAGCAGATTTTCGGCGGGACAGTTGAACACCGGGGAGCTGTTTTTT
v_gene: TRBV7-2
j_gene: TRBJ2-2
abundance: .
d_gene: .